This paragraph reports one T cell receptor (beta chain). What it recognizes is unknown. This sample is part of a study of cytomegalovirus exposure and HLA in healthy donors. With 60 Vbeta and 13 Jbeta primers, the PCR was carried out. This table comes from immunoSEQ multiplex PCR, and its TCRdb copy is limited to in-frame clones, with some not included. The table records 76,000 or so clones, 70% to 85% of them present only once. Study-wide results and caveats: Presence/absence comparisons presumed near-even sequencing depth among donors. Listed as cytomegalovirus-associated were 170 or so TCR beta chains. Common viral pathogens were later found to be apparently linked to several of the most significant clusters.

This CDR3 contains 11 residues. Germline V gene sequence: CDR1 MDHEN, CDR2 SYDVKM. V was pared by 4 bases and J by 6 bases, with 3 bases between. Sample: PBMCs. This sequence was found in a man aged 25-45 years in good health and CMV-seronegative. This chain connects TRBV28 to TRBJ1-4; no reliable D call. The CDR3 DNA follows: TGTGCCAGCAGTTCGTATGAAAAACTGTTTTTT. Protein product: CASSSYEKLFF.